These 7 T cell receptor beta chains were sequenced from one sample in a study of PD-1 blockade in classical Hodgkin lymphoma. This table comes from immunoSEQ multiplex PCR, and its TCRdb copy is limited to in-frame clones, with some not included. The sample lists some 93,000 clones, nearly 90% occurring once. All patients experienced relapse after autologous stem cell transplantation, and brentuximab vedotin exposure was variable. The source was peripheral blood mononuclear cells (PBMCs), collected before the second cycle of nivolumab. Receptors were obtained from a human donor with classical Hodgkin lymphoma.

The chain uses TRBV11-2 and TRBJ2-7, with unresolved D. The CDR3 sequence is 12 residues long. The V end lost 1 base, the J end lost 1 base, and 2 bases lay between the germline ends. Germline V gene lookup returns CDR1 SGHAT and CDR2 FQNNGV. The DNA for the CDR3 is TGTGCCAGCAGCTTAGTTTCCTACGAGCAGTACTTC. It specifies CASSLVSYEQYF.

This sequence joins TRBV29-1 and TRBJ1-3; D remains ambiguous. CDR1 and CDR2 (germline): SQVTM, ANQGSEA. The CDR3 consists of 12 residues. V dropped 4 bases and J dropped 4 bases, with 8 bases sitting between them. CDR3 amino acids: CSVAGGGNTIYF. CDR3 nucleotides: TGCAGCGTTGCGGGAGGCGGAAACACCATATATTTT.

This clone showed up just a few times. The rearrangement joins TRBV5-1 to TRBJ2-2; 9 nucleotides line up with TRBD2. V was pared by 5 bases and J by 7 bases, with 6 bases of the junction left unmatched. The CDR3 has 14 residues. Germline CDR1 is SGHRS and CDR2 is YFSETQ. CDR3 protein: CASRRREGLGELFF. CDR3 coding DNA: TGCGCCAGCAGACGGCGGGAGGGCCTCGGGGAGCTGTTTTTT.

J is TRBJ2-7 and V is TRBV4-1; D gene uncertain. Germline V gene sequence: CDR1 MGHRA, CDR2 YSYEKL. The length of the CDR3 is 15 residues. V was clipped by 6 bases and J by 0 bases, with 15 bases between them. CDR3 region: CASRQTETNSYEQYF. The CDR3 bases are TGCGCCAGCAGGCAGACCGAAACGAACTCCTACGAGCAGTACTTC.

The gene calls are TRBV27 and TRBJ2-1, with 13 bases fitting TRBD2. In germline, CDR1 is MNHEY, CDR2 SMNVEV (reference sequence). This CDR3 contains 15 residues. After removal of 2 bases from V and 9 bases from J, the junction contained 4 bases not matched to a gene. CDR3 nucleotides: TGTGCCAGCAGTTTAAGGACTAGCGGGAGTGTTGAGCAGTTCTTC. It translates to CASSLRTSGSVEQFF.

This chain connects TRBV18 to TRBJ2-2; 13 bases are shared with TRBD2. CDR1 is KGHSH and CDR2 is LQKENI in the germline V gene. The length of the CDR3 is 16 residues. V trimming: 4 bases; J trimming: 3 bases; junction bases outside the gene matches: 2. Written as DNA, the CDR3 is TGTGCCAGCTCACAGGGACTAGCGGGGTACACCGGGGAGCTGTTTTTT. Residues: CASSQGLAGYTGELFF.

The J gene is TRBJ2-5, the V gene TRBV9; D remains unclear. This CDR3 contains 13 residues. Deletions cut 4 bases from V and 2 bases from J, with 9 bases between. The V gene's germline CDR1 is SGDLS and CDR2 YYNGEE. The CDR3 DNA reads TGTGCCAGCAGCCGCACTCCTCAAGAGACCCAGTACTTC. This codes for CASSRTPQETQYF.